Detailed here is one TCR beta chain. No antigen is known for it. The primer mix had 60 Vbeta and 13 Jbeta primers. Some clones are missing from TCRdb's copy, which holds only in-frame ones; the method was immunoSEQ multiplex PCR. The repertoire holds around 100,000 clones, roughly 74% seen once, with more than 0.7% in the top ten. V was pared by 8 bases and J by 4 bases, with 11 bases between. Germline V gives CDR1 LNHDA, CDR2 SQIVND (reference sequence). The CDR3 is 12 residues long. The data were obtained in a study of cytomegalovirus exposure and HLA in healthy donors. Whole-study results and caveats: A cluster of highly shared sequence variants was likely a sequencing artifact.

Sequenced: PBMCs. The TCR was taken from a woman under 40 in good health and CMV-seronegative. The V gene is TRBV19, the J gene TRBJ1-2, with D tentatively TRBD1 (5 bases). The CDR3 coding sequence is TGTGCCAGTTCCCGACAGATCTATGGCTACACCTTC. Protein: CASSRQIYGYTF.